These 18 T cell receptor beta chains came from one sample sequenced in a study of blood T cell repertoires in COVID-19. Data came from immunoSEQ multiplex PCR; TCRdb stores just in-frame clones and leaves some out. This sample has roughly 340,000 clones, with 87% found just once. The sample comprised PBMCs or T cells enriched from blood (not recorded which). Source of these receptors: a man aged 35 to 55 in a cohort exposed to, infected with or recovered from COVID-19 (not recorded which).

This chain joins TRBV5-1 and TRBJ1-2; D possibly corresponds to TRBD1 (6 bases). This CDR3 has 16 residues. Germline V gene lookup returns CDR1 SGHRS and CDR2 YFSETQ. The V and J ends lost 1 base and 4 bases respectively, with 17 bases between them. The CDR3 nucleotides are TGCGCCAGCAGCTTGCGTCCTGAGACAGGAGGCTATGGCTACACCTTC. Translation gives CASSLRPETGGYGYTF.

The chain recombines TRBV7-9 with TRBJ2-5; 9 nucleotides match TRBD1. CDR3 length: 15 amino acids. The J segment lost 2 bases and the V segment lost 2 bases, leaving 3 bases of the junction unmatched. Germline CDR1 and CDR2: SEHNR and FQNEAQ (reference sequence). CDR3: CASSLRDRGQETQYF. CDR3 coding DNA: TGTGCCAGCAGCTTACGAGACAGGGGGCAAGAGACCCAGTACTTC.

The chain is built from TRBV2 and TRBJ2-5; TRBD2 matches at 8 bases. The CDR3 sequence is 14 residues long. The junction had 8 bases not matched to a gene; V was cut back by 6 bases and J by 5 bases. The germline CDR1 and CDR2 sequences are SNHLY and FYNNEI. CDR3 coding DNA: TGTGCCAGCAGCGGGACTAGGGAGGGGGAGACCCAGTACTTC. Protein sequence: CASSGTREGETQYF. The whole variable domain, filled in from reference TRBV2 and TRBJ2-5, reads EPEVTQTPSHQVTQMGQEVILRCVPISNHLYFYWYRQILGQKVEFLVSFYNNEISEKSEIFDDQFSVERPDGSNFTLKIRSTKLEDSAMYFCASSGTREGETQYFGPGTRLLVL.

The V gene is TRBV6-6, the J gene TRBJ2-7; 13 bases are shared with TRBD2. V gave up 4 bases and J gave up 3 bases; unmatched junction bases: 3. Germline CDR1 MNHNY, CDR2 SVGAGI (reference sequence). The CDR3 extends over 15 amino acids. As DNA, the CDR3 is TGTGCCAGCAGTTTGGGACTAGCGGGAAACTACGAGCAGTACTTC. It yields the protein CASSLGLAGNYEQYF.

The chain is built from TRBV9 and TRBJ2-3; 9 bases are a match to TRBD1. Germline V lookup: CDR1 SGDLS, CDR2 YYNGEE. The junction had 7 bases not matched to a gene; V was cut back by 1 base and J by 4 bases. CDR3 length: 16 amino acids. In DNA form, the CDR3 reads TGTGCCAGCAGCGTAAAACAGGGGGCTGGGGCAGATACGCAGTATTTT. This gives the protein CASSVKQGAGADTQYF.

The genes are TRBV11-3 and TRBJ2-1, with 10 bases identical to TRBD2. Per the germline V gene, CDR1 is SGHNT and CDR2 is YENEEA. This CDR3 has 18 amino acids. J was trimmed by 9 bases and V by 0 bases; bases with no gene match: 14. Here the CDR3 reads CASSLDPTRSGRASEQFF. CDR3 nucleotide sequence: TGTGCCAGCAGCTTAGATCCCACCCGGAGCGGGAGGGCCAGTGAGCAGTTCTTC. Full variable domain (rest looked up from reference TRBV11-3 and TRBJ2-1): EAGVVQSPRYKIIEKKQPVAFWCNPISGHNTLYWYLQNLGQGPELLIRYENEEAVDDSQLPKDRFSAERLKGVDSTLKIQPAELGDSAVYLCASSLDPTRSGRASEQFFGPGTRLTVL.

For this clone: In the same sample, other DNA sequences code for this CDR3. V is TRBV19 and J is TRBJ2-7; D is undetermined. V lost 1 base to trimming and J lost 0 bases, with 4 bases between them. The CDR3 extends over 13 amino acids. The germline V gene has CDR1 LNHDA and CDR2 SQIVND (reference sequence). CDR3 DNA: TGTGCCAGTAGTATAGGCGGCTCCTACGAGCAGTACTTC. It translates to CASSIGGSYEQYF.

This clone has only a few counts. V usage is TRBV28 and J usage is TRBJ1-6, with 9 nucleotides matching TRBD1. Germline CDR1 and CDR2: MDHEN and SYDVKM. With 2 bases clipped from V and 6 bases from J, the junction kept 2 bases outside the gene matches. The CDR3 extends over 15 amino acids. DNA for the CDR3: TGTGCCAGCAGTTTAGGGGGACAGGGTAATTCACCCCTCCACTTT. This translates into CASSLGGQGNSPLHF.

In DNA form, the CDR3 reads TGTGCCAGCAGCCAAACCGGGACTAGCTCAAATGAGCAGTTCTTC. Its translation: CASSQTGTSSNEQFF. The chain uses TRBV7-3 and TRBJ2-1, with 9 bases that match TRBD2. Germline V gives CDR1 SGHTA, CDR2 FQGTGA. The V segment lost 5 bases and the J segment 7 bases; nucleotides outside the gene matches: 9. This CDR3 spans 15 amino acids.

The J gene is TRBJ1-3, the V gene TRBV9, with a tentative D call TRBD1 (6 bases). V gave up 3 bases and J gave up 4 bases, with 14 bases separating them. This CDR3 has 15 residues. The V gene's germline CDR1 is SGDLS and CDR2 YYNGEE. CDR3 loop: CASSAGPGTGNTIYF. DNA for the CDR3: TGTGCCAGCAGCGCGGGTCCCGGGACAGGAAACACCATATATTTT.

This clone was counted only a few times. The chain recombines TRBV10-3 with TRBJ2-3, with 7 bases fitting TRBD2. The CDR3 extends over 13 amino acids. Trimming took 10 bases from V and 0 from J; bases not matched to a gene: 4. Germline V CDR1 and CDR2: ENHRY, SYGVKD. CDR3 region: CATTSVSTDTQYF. In DNA form, the CDR3 reads TGTGCCACAACTAGCGTTAGCACAGATACGCAGTATTTT.

V usage is TRBV25-1 and J usage is TRBJ2-1; 8 bases agree with TRBD1. V lost 6 bases to trimming and J lost 8 bases; unmatched junction nucleotides: 9. Germline V lookup: CDR1 MGHDK, CDR2 SYGVNS. The CDR3 length is 14 residues. This CDR3 is CASRAPQGAYEQFF. Here the CDR3 DNA reads TGTGCCAGCAGAGCCCCCCAGGGGGCTTATGAGCAGTTCTTC.

The chain has TRBV2 and TRBJ2-2, with 7 bases matching TRBD2. This CDR3 region has 15 residues. V lost 7 bases to trimming and J lost 5 bases; unmatched junction nucleotides: 10. Looked up from germline, CDR1 is SNHLY and CDR2 is FYNNEI. The CDR3 bases are TGTGCCAGCAAACATCGGGAGGTATTAACCGGGGAGCTGTTTTTT. Residues: CASKHREVLTGELFF.

The table lists this clone with a few counts. CDR3: CASSQGTAKIKAFF. As DNA, the CDR3 is TGTGCCAGCAGCCAAGGGACAGCCAAAATTAAAGCTTTCTTT. The chain links TRBV3-1 (or the pseudogene TRBV3-2) to TRBJ1-1; TRBD1 is a possible D gene (6 bases). The V gene lost 1 base and the J gene lost 9 bases, with 15 bases spanning the gap. This CDR3 region has 14 residues. CDR1 and CDR2 from the germline V gene are LGHDT and YNNKEL (reference sequence).

Only a few counts were recorded for this clone. At the DNA level, this CDR3 is encoded by other sequences in the same sample as well. The V and J genes are TRBV30 and TRBJ1-2, with a weak D call TRBD1 (5 bases). This CDR3 region has 12 residues. V was shortened by 1 base and J by 8 bases, with 11 bases between the two germline ends. Germline CDR1 reads GTSNPN; CDR2 reads SVGIG (reference sequence). CDR3 in DNA: TGTGCCTGGAGTGGGGGTCGGGGGGGCTACACCTTC. Translating it yields CAWSGGRGGYTF.

The genes are TRBV7-2 and TRBJ2-7; TRBD1 agrees at 8 bases. The CDR3 length is 11 residues. V was clipped by 5 bases and J by 9 bases; unmatched bases: 3. Germline lookup yields CDR1 SGHTA and CDR2 FQGNSA. The CDR3 region is CASSLQGGQYF. CDR3 in DNA: TGTGCCAGCAGCCTACAGGGGGGGCAGTACTTC.

The genes are TRBV7-9 and TRBJ1-1, with a weak D call TRBD1 (6 bases). The CDR3 contains 14 residues. Germline CDR1 is SEHNR and CDR2 is FQNEAQ (reference sequence). The V and J ends lost 8 bases and 0 bases respectively, with 13 bases between them. The CDR3 loop reads CASQQGQMNTEAFF. In DNA, the CDR3 is TGTGCCAGCCAACAGGGACAAATGAACACTGAAGCTTTCTTT.

This chain joins TRBV6-1 and TRBJ1-1; D gene uncertain. Trimming removed 8 bases from V and 3 bases from J, with 13 bases in between. Per germline, CDR1 MNHNS and CDR2 SASEGT. The CDR3 spans 13 residues. CDR3 sequence reads: CASYGVRDTEAFF. The CDR3 DNA reads TGTGCCAGCTACGGAGTCCGGGACACTGAAGCTTTCTTT.